This T cell receptor (beta chain) was obtained from a study of T cell changes during pregnancy in multiple sclerosis. TCRdb's table, derived via immunoSEQ multiplex PCR, lists solely in-frame clones and lacks some. The sample has 55,000 to 65,000 clones; 90% are singletons. This CDR3 spans 17 amino acids. The germline V gene encodes CDR1 MGHRA and CDR2 YSYEKL. Trimming cost V 0 bases and J 4 bases; bases outside gene matches: 3. This clonotype was sampled from a female donor in good health, enrolled as a control in a pregnancy study. Material: peripheral blood, obtained in the first trimester of pregnancy. This chain connects TRBV4-1 to TRBJ2-5, with 15 bases fitting TRBD2. CDR3 bases: TGCGCCAGCAGCCAAGAACCGGGACTAGCGGGGGGAGAGACCCAGTACTTC. This translates into CASSQEPGLAGGETQYF.